The present T cell receptor beta chain was sequenced within a study of control samples from healthy donors and cancer patients (dated by TCRdb to the early 2020s). The method was the immunoSEQ multiplex PCR assay. Here the immuneACCESS table is served through TCRdb, limited to in-frame sequences with V and J called. Missing clones are a known gap in these copies; in checked studies unresolved V genes cover under half, and the rest lacks a known reason. The sample table holds about 160,000 clones, of which under 96% were seen once. The ten top clones hold over 1% of the sample. CDR1 KGHSH and CDR2 LQKENI are derived from the germline V gene. From its cysteine to its phenylalanine, the CDR3 spans 15 amino acids. CDR3 DNA is the only sequence kept; it has 45 bases, read in frame from the first base. Trimming costs V 2 bases and J 4 bases, and their ends lie 11 bases apart. A word on this clone: Its specific antigen is unknown. No quality values exist for individual bases; no much larger clone is one base distant.

This TCR was recovered from a woman in her 30s in good health. The chain couples TRBV18 to TRBJ1-4; TRBD1 is perhaps the D gene, given 6 matching bases. Sequencing used blood. The DNA is TGTGCCAGCTCACCAGCGGACAGCTATAATGAAAAACTGTTTTTT. This sequence encodes CASSPADSYNEKLFF.